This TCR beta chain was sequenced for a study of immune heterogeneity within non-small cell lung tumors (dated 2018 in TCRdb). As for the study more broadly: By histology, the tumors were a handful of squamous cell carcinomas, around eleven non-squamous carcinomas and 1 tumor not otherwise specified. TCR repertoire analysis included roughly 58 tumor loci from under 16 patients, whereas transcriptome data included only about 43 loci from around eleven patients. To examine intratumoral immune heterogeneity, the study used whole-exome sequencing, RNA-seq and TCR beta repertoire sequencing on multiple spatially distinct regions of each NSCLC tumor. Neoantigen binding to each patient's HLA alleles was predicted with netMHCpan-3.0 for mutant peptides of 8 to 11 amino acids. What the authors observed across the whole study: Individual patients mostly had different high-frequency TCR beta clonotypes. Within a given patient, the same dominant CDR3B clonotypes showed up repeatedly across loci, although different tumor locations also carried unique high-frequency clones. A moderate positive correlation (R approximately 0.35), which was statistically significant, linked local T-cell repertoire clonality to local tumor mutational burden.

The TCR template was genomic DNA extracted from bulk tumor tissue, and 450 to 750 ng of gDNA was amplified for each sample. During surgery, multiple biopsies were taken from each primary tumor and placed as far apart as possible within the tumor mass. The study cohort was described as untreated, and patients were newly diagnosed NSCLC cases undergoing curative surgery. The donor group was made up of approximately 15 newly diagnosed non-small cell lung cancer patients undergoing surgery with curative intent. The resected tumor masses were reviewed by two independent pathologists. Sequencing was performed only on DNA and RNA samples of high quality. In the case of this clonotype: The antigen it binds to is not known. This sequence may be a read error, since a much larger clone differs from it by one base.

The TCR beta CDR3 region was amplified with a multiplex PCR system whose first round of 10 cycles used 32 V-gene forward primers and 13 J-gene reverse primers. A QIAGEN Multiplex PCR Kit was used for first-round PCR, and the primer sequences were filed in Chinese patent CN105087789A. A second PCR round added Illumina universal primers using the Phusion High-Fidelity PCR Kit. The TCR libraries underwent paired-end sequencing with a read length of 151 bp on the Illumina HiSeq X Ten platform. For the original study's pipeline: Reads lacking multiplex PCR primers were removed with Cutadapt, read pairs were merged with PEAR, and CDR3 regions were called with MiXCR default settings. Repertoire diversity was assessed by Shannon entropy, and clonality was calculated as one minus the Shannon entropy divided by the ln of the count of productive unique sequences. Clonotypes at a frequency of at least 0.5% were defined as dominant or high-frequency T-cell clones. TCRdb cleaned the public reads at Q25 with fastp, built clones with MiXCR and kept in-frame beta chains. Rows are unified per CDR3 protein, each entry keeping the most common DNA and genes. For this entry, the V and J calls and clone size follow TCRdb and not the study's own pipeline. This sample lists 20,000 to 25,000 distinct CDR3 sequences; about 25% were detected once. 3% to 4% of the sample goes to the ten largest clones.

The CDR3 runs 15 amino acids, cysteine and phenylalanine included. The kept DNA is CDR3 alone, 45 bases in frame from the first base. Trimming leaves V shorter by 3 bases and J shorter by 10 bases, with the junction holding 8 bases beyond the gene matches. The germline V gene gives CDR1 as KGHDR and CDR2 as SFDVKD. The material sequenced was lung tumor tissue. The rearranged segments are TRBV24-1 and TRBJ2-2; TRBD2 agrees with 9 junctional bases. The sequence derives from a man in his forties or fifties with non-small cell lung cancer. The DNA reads TGTGCCACCAGTGATACCGGGACTAGCCCCGTGGAGCTGTTTTTT. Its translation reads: CATSDTGTSPVELFF.